This T cell receptor beta chain derives from a study of T cell responses to AZD1222 COVID-19 vaccine (dated by TCRdb to the early 2020s). For the wider study: Because spike-specific TCR depth and breadth did not differ between the two schedules, AZD1222 recipients who got a second dose at roughly 4 weeks were pooled with those who got a second dose at roughly 12 weeks. TCR sequencing covered some 240 trial participants: about 210 given two doses of AZD1222 and 26 given two doses of MenACWY control vaccine. Trial participants were enrolled into age subgroups of 18-55, 56-69 and 70-plus years, which contained around 150, 29 and 61 TCR-sequenced participants, respectively.

The time point label on this specimen signifies: baseline before first vaccination. The vaccinee samples were drawn from two UK trials, COV001 and COV002, one of which was a single-blind randomized controlled phase 2/3 trial testing AZD1222 (ChAdOx1 nCoV-19) in healthy adults. For TCRbeta chain sequencing, PBMC samples from trial participants were taken at day 0 and at day 28 after the second dose. The CDR3, from cysteine to phenylalanine, totals 15 residues. The CDR3 DNA has 45 bases and is translated from base 1. Deletion took 0 bases off V and 4 bases off J, with a span of 13 bases between the germline ends. The germline V gene specifies SGHVS as CDR1 and FQNEAQ as CDR2. General study outcomes and caveats: Only a handful of AZD1222 recipients were SARS-CoV-2 seropositive at baseline, limiting conclusions about previously exposed vaccinees. In the small 56-69-year group, the increase in depth fell short of significance, most likely because of low power. Participants were mostly white British, with more females than males. The authors suggested clonal diversity may have been underestimated. Vaccine-associated CD4 TCRs spanned the whole spike protein, with dominant responses in regions 160-218 and 743-854. Because no day 14 peak-response samples were available, the repertoires could be characterized only after the peak T cell response. After two AZD1222 doses, both the breadth and the depth of spike-specific TCRs were significantly higher than at day 0 and than in MenACWY recipients. Epitopes outside the regions mutated in the B.1.351 and B.1.1.7 variants were reportedly recognized by nearly half of the unique spike-specific TCRs.

The CDR3 regions of human TCRbeta chains were analyzed by immunosequencing. Concerning the study's data processing: Repertoire TCRs were matched against a reference library of SARS-CoV-2-specific TCRs generated with the MIRA antigen-specificity platform. Breadth was defined as the fraction of unique TCRs that were SARS-CoV-2-associated, and depth was defined as the fraction of total T cells that were SARS-CoV-2-associated. Using the MIRA data, each spike-specific TCR was mapped to the spike region that the TCR reacts to and placed in a CD4 or CD8 class. Log10-transformed breadth and depth values were compared by one-way ANOVA with Sidak's multiple comparisons tests. TCRdb stores this immuneACCESS table with in-frame sequences only. Part of the clones is absent; in the studies checked, under half of the shortfall reflects unresolved V genes, and no reason is known for the rest. V, J and clone size were drawn from that table, and D and trimming were deduced from the DNA. For this sample the table gives fewer than 200,000 clones, of which 92% were detected only once. The ten largest clones capture 1.5% to 2% of the sample.

As to this clone: The antigen it binds to is not known. Nothing much larger sits one base from this clone, and base qualities are not available.

The TCR originated in an adult in good health. The chain was built from TRBV7-8 and TRBJ2-7; a tentative D match to TRBD1 spans 5 bases. Sequencing was performed on peripheral blood, taken on day 0 of AZD1222 vaccination. The CDR3 has the sequence CASSLAGSGPYEQYF. The bases are TGTGCCAGCAGCTTAGCGGGGTCAGGGCCGTACGAGCAGTACTTC.